One sample yielded the 7 T cell receptor beta chains listed below, sequenced in a study of T cell responses to AZD1222 COVID-19 vaccine. Generated by immunoSEQ multiplex PCR, the TCRdb table keeps only in-frame clones and is missing some. Of over 150,000 clones detected, roughly 90% appear once; the ten largest clones hold 2.5% to 3%. The material was peripheral blood, obtained on day 0 of AZD1222 vaccination. These receptor sequences come from an adult in good health.

V and J are TRBV7-8 and TRBJ1-5, with D perhaps TRBD1 (5 bases). Per germline, CDR1 SGHVS and CDR2 FQNEAQ. The CDR3 has 14 residues. V was clipped by 5 bases and J by 5 bases, with 13 bases between them. For the CDR3, the DNA is TGTGCCAGCAGCACCGACAGAACCTATCAGCCCCAGCATTTT. Its translation: CASSTDRTYQPQHF.

This clone was recorded only once. The gene calls are TRBV3-1 (or the pseudogene TRBV3-2) and TRBJ2-3; TRBD1 is a possible D gene (6 bases). CDR1 and CDR2 from the germline V gene are LGHDT and YNNKEL (reference sequence). The CDR3 spans 14 residues. The V end lost 4 bases, the J end lost 0 bases, and 8 bases lay between the germline ends. CDR3 residues: CASSLQGSTDTQYF. The CDR3 DNA reads as TGTGCCAGCAGCCTACAGGGTAGCACAGATACGCAGTATTTT.

The gene calls are TRBV19 and TRBJ1-5; perhaps TRBD1 as D (6 bases). The ends were cut back, 5 bases at V and 2 bases at J, with 13 bases in the middle. Germline CDR1 and CDR2: LNHDA and SQIVND (reference sequence). This CDR3 is 15 amino acids long. The CDR3 sequence: CASSSDRAGNQPQHF. Here the CDR3 DNA reads TGTGCCAGTAGTTCGGACAGAGCTGGCAATCAGCCCCAGCATTTT.

In its sample, this clone was seen once. CDR3 coding DNA: TGTGCCAGCAGCGTAGGACTAGCGGGAGCCACAGATACGCAGTATTTT. Translated, it gives CASSVGLAGATDTQYF. The chain links TRBV9 to TRBJ2-3; 12 nucleotides align to TRBD2. Germline CDR1 and CDR2: SGDLS and YYNGEE. Losses at the gene ends were 0 bases for V and 2 bases for J; bases not matched to a gene: 1. The CDR3 extends over 16 amino acids.

The rearrangement joins TRBV5-1 to TRBJ2-3; the D is unclear. The CDR3 extends over 14 amino acids. V lost 4 bases, J lost 8 bases, and 17 bases lay in between. Looked up from germline, CDR1 is SGHRS and CDR2 is YFSETQ. The CDR3 sequence is CASSALISRSTQYF. The CDR3 region has the DNA TGCGCCAGCAGCGCGTTGATCAGCAGGAGTACGCAGTATTTT.

The rearrangement joins TRBV2 to TRBJ1-2; the D gene is possibly TRBD1 (5 bases). The CDR3 is 15 residues long. The V and J ends lost 6 bases and 2 bases respectively, with 16 bases between them. Per germline, CDR1 SNHLY and CDR2 FYNNEI. CDR3 DNA: TGTGCCAGCAGAGACGGAGGGGCGGGGAACTATGGCTACACCTTC. Protein: CASRDGGAGNYGYTF.

This chain connects TRBV28 to TRBJ1-1; no clear D gene. Germline V CDR1 and CDR2: MDHEN, SYDVKM. V lost 6 bases, J lost 4 bases, and 6 bases lay in between. This CDR3 is built from 11 residues. The CDR3 DNA sequence: TGTGCCAGCAGGGAGAGCACTGAAGCTTTCTTT. Amino acids: CASRESTEAFF. Variable domain in full (rest from reference TRBV28 and TRBJ1-1): DVKVTQSSRYLVKRTGEKVFLECVQDMDHENMFWYRQDPGLGLRLIYFSYDVKMKEKGDIPEGYSVSREKKERFSLILESASTNQTSMYLCASRESTEAFFGQGTRLTVV.